One and the same sample provided the 4 T cell receptor beta chains below, sequenced in a study of blood T cells in healthy people across ages. Sample-barcoded 5' priming and a J-beta primer mix drove a second PCR of 7 to 11 cycles. TCRdb re-derived calls from the 5' RACE reads in MiXCR, one entry per CDR3 protein. Among around 1.5 million distinct CDR3 sequences listed, 30% to 40% were seen once. Specimen: blood. These receptors were collected from a young woman in good health.

This clonotype showed up just a few times. The genes are TRBV7-8 and TRBJ2-1; tentative D call: TRBD2 (6 bases). Germline V lookup: CDR1 SGHVS, CDR2 FQNEAQ. The CDR3 has 15 amino acids. V was trimmed by 4 bases and J by 6 bases, leaving 16 bases between them. This CDR3 reads CASSWRGSTLNEQFF. CDR3 bases: TGTGCCAGCAGCTGGCGGGGAAGTACACTCAATGAGCAGTTCTTC.

V is TRBV30 and J is TRBJ2-7, with TRBD1 identical over 7 bases. Germline V gene lookup returns CDR1 GTSNPN and CDR2 SVGIG (reference sequence). The CDR3 totals 16 residues. V shed 4 bases, J shed 3 bases, and the junction held 15 bases outside the gene matches. CDR3: CAWTKGAKGVIYEQYF. CDR3 sequence (DNA): TGTGCCTGGACCAAGGGGGCGAAAGGGGTAATCTACGAGCAGTACTTC.

This clonotype was counted a few times. The chain links TRBV20-1 to TRBJ2-3; D unresolved. In germline, CDR1 is DFQATT, CDR2 SNEGSKA (reference sequence). Trimming removed 0 bases from V and 0 bases from J, with 10 bases in between. The CDR3 is made up of 15 amino acids. Written as DNA, the CDR3 is TGCAGTGCTAGAGATATGCAGCGAAGCACAGATACGCAGTATTTT. Translated, it gives CSARDMQRSTDTQYF.

The table lists this clonotype with a few counts. This chain joins TRBV29-1 and TRBJ1-2, with a weak D call TRBD1 (5 bases). CDR1 and CDR2 from the germline V gene are SQVTM and ANQGSEA. The CDR3 runs to 16 residues. The V and J ends lost 2 bases and 3 bases respectively, with 19 bases between them. CDR3 nucleotides: TGCAGCGTTGAACAATTGGACAAGGCGGGAGACTATGGCTACACCTTC. It translates to CSVEQLDKAGDYGYTF.